Described below is a single T cell receptor (beta chain) sequence and its context. Brentuximab vedotin exposure varied among the patients, all of whom had relapsed after autologous stem cell transplantation. Germline V gene sequence: CDR1 SGHNT, CDR2 YYREEE (reference sequence). V lost 4 bases and J lost 2; bases outside the gene matches: 6. This CDR3 comprises 16 residues. These data are taken from a study of PD-1 blockade in classical Hodgkin lymphoma. TCRdb's copy holds only in-frame clones and misses some; the assay was immunoSEQ multiplex PCR. This table holds more than 60,000 clones, about nine tenths found once.

The source was peripheral blood mononuclear cells (PBMCs), collected at baseline. This sequence joins TRBV5-4 and TRBJ2-2, with 9 bases identical to TRBD2. The clonotype comes from a human donor with classical Hodgkin lymphoma. CDR3 DNA sequence: TGTGCCAGCAGCCCGGGGACTAGCCCTAACACCGGGGAGCTGTTTTTT. Amino acids: CASSPGTSPNTGELFF.